This TCR beta chain was recorded in a study of HIV-infected patients and healthy controls. This clonotype has ten or more counts. The germline V and J ends were trimmed by 5 bases and 4 bases, with 13 bases remaining between them. Germline CDR1 is MDHEN and CDR2 is SYDVKM. The CDR3 has 14 amino acids. Reverse transcription used around 540 ng RNA and constant-region primers for alpha and beta. Separate chain-specific third strand synthesis with multiplexing indices produced the alpha and beta libraries. TCRdb used MiXCR to reprocess the 5' RACE reads, holding one entry per CDR3 protein. Of around 11,000 distinct CDR3 sequences in the sample, over 9.5% were seen once. Whole blood was used without fractionation, so all unsorted peripheral T cells were included.

The chain uses TRBV28 and TRBJ2-3; TRBD1 is a possible D gene (5 bases). The sequence came from an adult with HIV infection. Sequencing used blood, obtained before antiretroviral therapy. CDR3 protein: CASSRTWKSDTQYF. The CDR3 DNA is TGTGCCAGCAGTAGGACATGGAAGTCAGATACGCAGTATTTT.